These T cell receptor beta chains were read from a single sample in a study of sequential checkpoint blockade in melanoma. Produced via immunoSEQ multiplex PCR; TCRdb's table is partial and in-frame only. The sample gives under 45,000 clones, just under 85% of which show up once; about 5.5% is in the top ten. The sequences come from CD8+ T cells sorted from blood (inferred from file names), collected from a patient given nivolumab and ipilimumab in sequence. The source of these receptors is a human donor with melanoma. Both conserved end residues are part of each CDR3. The D gene is left open where the match is weak. Clone sizes are given selectively: once, few, many, or a class where the clone is expanded.

j_call v_call d_call clone_size cdr3_aa cdr3_nt
TRBJ1-3 TRBV6-6 . few CASSYGSSGNTIYF TGTGCCAGCAGTTACGGGAGCTCTGGAAACACCATATATTTT
TRBJ1-1 TRBV19 . . CASSTSDRSEAFF TGTGCCAGTAGTACCTCTGACAGGTCTGAAGCTTTCTTT
TRBJ2-3 TRBV6-4 TRBD2 few CASTPTSGGADTQYF TGTGCCAGCACACCGACTAGCGGGGGGGCGGATACGCAGTATTTT
TRBJ2-3 TRBV27 TRBD2 . CASSSLAGVADTQYF TGTGCCAGCAGTTCACTAGCGGGAGTTGCCGATACGCAGTATTTT
TRBJ1-5 TRBV25-1 . . CASSEYGGNQPQHF TGTGCCAGCAGTGAATACGGGGGAAATCAGCCCCAGCATTTT
TRBJ2-2 TRBV6-1 . . CASSARESGPGELFF TGTGCCAGCAGTGCCCGGGAGTCAGGCCCCGGGGAGCTGTTTTTT
TRBJ1-2 TRBV5-5 . . CASSFVEGYTF TGTGCCAGCAGCTTCGTAGAAGGCTACACCTTC
TRBJ2-2 TRBV7-6 TRBD2 . CASSLGGGTGELFF TGTGCCAGCAGCTTAGGCGGGGGGACCGGGGAGCTGTTTTTT
TRBJ2-5 TRBV6-5 TRBD2 . CASSHPGLAEQTQYF TGTGCCAGCAGCCATCCGGGACTAGCGGAACAGACCCAGTACTTC
TRBJ1-6 TRBV4-1 TRBD1 once CASSQAGTGDGPLHF TGCGCCAGCAGCCAAGCCGGGACAGGGGATGGACCCCTCCACTTT
TRBJ1-2 TRBV6-1 . . CASSEGPLYGYTF TGTGCCAGCAGTGAAGGGCCCCTCTATGGCTACACCTTC